These 20 T cell receptor beta chains came from one sample sequenced in a study of T cell responses to AZD1222 COVID-19 vaccine. Repertoires were generated with immunoSEQ multiplex PCR, while TCRdb's copy carries only in-frame clones and drops some. This sample yields some 71,000 clones, of which over 80% are seen a single time; 9.8% belongs to the top ten. Sequenced material: peripheral blood, taken on day 0 of AZD1222 vaccination. The receptors derive from an adult in good health.

CDR3 region: CASKPRDTLYEQYF. The CDR3 bases are TGTGCCAGCAAACCTCGGGACACCCTTTACGAGCAGTACTTC. The chain carries TRBV6-5 and TRBJ2-7; tentative D call: TRBD1 (6 bases). The CDR3 loop spans 14 amino acids. Trimming removed 7 bases at V and 4 bases at J, with 17 bases between. Germline-derived CDR1 and CDR2 are MNHEY and SVGAGI.

This chain links TRBV6-2 or TRBV6-3 with TRBJ1-2, with D possibly TRBD1 on 5 matching bases. The germline V gene has CDR1 MNHEY and CDR2 SVGEGT. CDR3 size: 13 residues. V lost 2 bases to trimming and J lost 5 bases, with 9 bases between them. The DNA for the CDR3 is TGTGCCAGCAGTTACGGGACCAAGTATGGCTACACCTTC. It codes for CASSYGTKYGYTF.

V usage is TRBV28 and J usage is TRBJ1-5, with 12 bases identical to TRBD1. This CDR3 has 16 residues. The V and J ends lost 5 bases and 11 bases, in that order; junction bases with no gene match: 13. Per the germline V gene, CDR1 is MDHEN and CDR2 is SYDVKM. The CDR3 spells CASSTGTGGLWVTQHF. CDR3 DNA: TGTGCCAGCAGTACCGGGACAGGGGGCCTCTGGGTGACCCAGCATTTT.

V and J are TRBV28 and TRBJ1-1, with D possibly being TRBD1 (5 bases). The CDR3 is 14 amino acids. Germline CDR1 is MDHEN and CDR2 is SYDVKM. V lost 2 bases to trimming and J lost 5 bases, with 12 bases between them. CDR3 in DNA: TGTGCCAGCAGTTTACAAGGGGCCCGGACTGAAGCTTTCTTT. Translated, it gives CASSLQGARTEAFF. The full variable domain, with the rest looked up from reference TRBV28 and TRBJ1-1, is DVKVTQSSRYLVKRTGEKVFLECVQDMDHENMFWYRQDPGLGLRLIYFSYDVKMKEKGDIPEGYSVSREKKERFSLILESASTNQTSMYLCASSLQGARTEAFFGQGTRLTVV.

The chain employs TRBV6-1 and TRBJ1-2, with 7 bases fitting TRBD1. Losses at the gene ends were 3 bases for V and 4 bases for J; bases not matched to a gene: 14. The CDR3 is 17 amino acids. Per the germline V gene, CDR1 is MNHNS and CDR2 is SASEGT. The CDR3 DNA reads as TGTGCCAGCAGTGATACACTAAGGACAGGACTTCTCTATGGCTACACCTTC. Residues: CASSDTLRTGLLYGYTF.

The genes are TRBV3-1 (or the pseudogene TRBV3-2) and TRBJ1-1; D gene ambiguous. Looked up from germline, CDR1 is LGHDT and CDR2 is YNNKEL (reference sequence). Trimming stripped 0 bases from V and 4 bases from J, with 9 bases between. The CDR3 is made up of 14 amino acids. The CDR3 region is CASSQDLWGTEAFF. The CDR3 region has the DNA TGTGCCAGCAGCCAAGATCTTTGGGGCACTGAAGCTTTCTTT.

The genes are TRBV7-9 and TRBJ1-1; 11 bases align to TRBD1. This CDR3 comprises 15 residues. Germline values: CDR1 SEHNR, CDR2 FQNEAQ (reference sequence). Trimming removed 5 bases from V and 6 bases from J; junction bases left unmatched: 8. CDR3 in DNA: TGTGCCAGCAGCGCAACCCCGGGACAGGGGGCTGAAGCTTTCTTT. This translates into CASSATPGQGAEAFF.

The chain links TRBV6-5 to TRBJ2-7; D tentatively fits TRBD1 or TRBD2 (7 bases each). Germline CDR1 is MNHEY and CDR2 is SVGAGI. The CDR3 has 15 residues. V lost 6 bases and J 0 bases, leaving 15 bases between the germline ends. CDR3 in DNA: TGTGCCAGCAGCCACGGGGGGACAGACTCCTACGAGCAGTACTTC. This gives the protein CASSHGGTDSYEQYF.

The chain uses TRBV7-2 and TRBJ1-5; D gene ambiguous. Between the trimmed V and J ends, which lost 0 bases and 6 bases, there was a span of 15 bases. Germline CDR1 and CDR2: SGHTA and FQGNSA. This CDR3 contains 16 residues. The CDR3 coding sequence is TGTGCCAGCAGCTTAGCAATTGGGTTTTCAATTCAGCCCCAGCATTTT. Its translation is CASSLAIGFSIQPQHF.

This clone came up once. The rearrangement links TRBV6-5 to TRBJ1-1; D may be TRBD1 (5 bases). The CDR3 contains 12 residues. Germline V gene data show CDR1 as MNHEY and CDR2 as SVGAGI. V was cut by 6 bases and J by 6 bases, with 11 bases left in between. CDR3 amino acids: CASSTGGAEAFF. The CDR3 region has the DNA TGTGCCAGCAGCACAGGAGGGGCTGAAGCTTTCTTT.

This chain uses TRBV5-1 with TRBJ2-7; D gene unclear. CDR1 and CDR2 (germline): SGHRS, YFSETQ. V lost 3 bases and J 1 base, leaving 11 bases between the germline ends. CDR3 length equals 14 residues. The CDR3 region is CASSWNRGSYEQYF. The CDR3 DNA reads TGCGCCAGCAGCTGGAACAGAGGATCCTACGAGCAGTACTTC.

The genes are TRBV4-2 and TRBJ1-4; D is ambiguous. Germline V gives CDR1 LGHNA, CDR2 YNFKEQ. V was pared by 4 bases and J by 5 bases, with 2 bases between. CDR3 length: 11 residues. As DNA, the CDR3 is TGTGCCAGCAGCCGGAATGAAAAACTGTTTTTT. It yields the protein CASSRNEKLFF.

The CDR3 spells CASSRDRSYGYTF. The CDR3 coding sequence is TGCGCCAGCAGTAGGGACAGGAGCTATGGCTACACCTTC. The chain employs TRBV10-1 and TRBJ1-2, with 8 bases identical to TRBD1. Trimming at V came to 5 bases and at J to 4 bases, leaving 3 bases not matched to a gene. The CDR3 is 13 residues long. The germline V gene has CDR1 WNHNN and CDR2 SYGVQD (reference sequence).

The V and J genes are TRBV6-5 and TRBJ1-5; no clear D gene. The CDR3 totals 14 residues. Between the trimmed V and J ends, which lost 5 bases and 3 bases, there was a span of 11 bases. The V gene's germline CDR1 is MNHEY and CDR2 SVGAGI. CDR3 protein: CASSIGGYNQPQHF. CDR3 in DNA: TGTGCCAGCAGTATAGGAGGATACAATCAGCCCCAGCATTTT.

The rearrangement links TRBV3-1 (or the pseudogene TRBV3-2) to TRBJ2-3; 11 bases align to TRBD2. CDR1 and CDR2 from the germline V gene are LGHDT and YNNKEL (reference sequence). Unmatched junction bases numbered 6, after V lost 4 bases and J lost 0 bases. This CDR3 is 17 amino acids long. CDR3 sequence reads: CASSLRRLAGSTDTQYF. The CDR3 bases are TGTGCCAGCAGCCTCCGCCGACTAGCGGGGAGCACAGATACGCAGTATTTT.

This chain links TRBV3-1 (or the pseudogene TRBV3-2) with TRBJ1-5, with TRBD1 matching over 7 bases. Germline V lookup: CDR1 LGHDT, CDR2 YNNKEL (reference sequence). The junction had 5 bases not matched to a gene; V was cut back by 3 bases and J by 3 bases. This CDR3 is 15 amino acids long. The CDR3 DNA follows: TGTGCCAGCAGCCAGGCCGACAGGGCCAATCAGCCCCAGCATTTT. It codes for CASSQADRANQPQHF.

This sequence joins TRBV6-5 and TRBJ1-5; 9 bases line up with TRBD1. Losses at the gene ends were 4 bases for V and 6 bases for J; bases not matched to a gene: 7. Per the germline V gene, CDR1 is MNHEY and CDR2 is SVGAGI. The CDR3 consists of 15 residues. The CDR3 bases are TGTGCCAGCAGTTCTGACAGGGGGTTAACTCAGCCCCAGCATTTT. Encoded protein: CASSSDRGLTQPQHF.

The rearrangement joins TRBV7-3 to TRBJ2-1; TRBD2 matches 8 bases. V lost 6 bases to trimming and J lost 3 bases; unmatched junction nucleotides: 4. CDR1 SGHTA and CDR2 FQGTGA come from the germline V gene. The CDR3 runs 14 residues. CDR3 residues: CASRSSGSYNEQFF. The CDR3, as DNA: TGTGCCAGCAGGTCCAGCGGGAGCTACAATGAGCAGTTCTTC. The full variable domain, in which reference TRBV7-3 and TRBJ2-1 provide the parts outside the CDR3, is GAGVSQTPSNKVTEKGKYVELRCDPISGHTALYWYRQSLGQGPEFLIYFQGTGAADDSGLPNDRFFAVRPEGSVSTLKIQRTERGDSAVYLCASRSSGSYNEQFFGPGTRLTVL.

V is TRBV27 and J is TRBJ2-7; D possibly matches TRBD1 or TRBD2 (5 bases each). Trimming left V 3 bases short and J 3 bases short, with 27 bases between. Germline values: CDR1 MNHEY, CDR2 SMNVEV (reference sequence). The CDR3 is made up of 19 amino acids. This CDR3 is CASSLRTWDGLKSLYEQYF. The DNA of the CDR3 is TGTGCCAGCAGTTTGCGGACTTGGGACGGGTTAAAAAGCCTCTACGAGCAGTACTTC.

V gene TRBV2 combines with J gene TRBJ1-1; D gene uncertain. The germline V gene has CDR1 SNHLY and CDR2 FYNNEI. Trimming removed 3 bases from V and 4 bases from J, with 12 bases in between. This CDR3 contains 14 residues. CDR3 DNA sequence: TGTGCCAGCAGTGATCCTTTACGCCCCACTGAAGCTTTCTTT. Amino acids: CASSDPLRPTEAFF.